Each of the 16 T cell receptor beta chains below was sequenced from the same sample in a study of blood T cell repertoires in COVID-19. The repertoire was sequenced with immunoSEQ multiplex PCR; TCRdb's copy has only in-frame clones and lacks some. The sample lists fewer than 250,000 clones; around 86% were seen once. Material: PBMCs or T cells enriched from blood (not recorded which). The origin of the receptors is a woman in her thirties or forties with acute COVID-19.

The chain employs TRBV9 and TRBJ2-4; a possible D gene is TRBD2 (5 bases). CDR1 is SGDLS, CDR2 YYNGEE, per germline. The CDR3 runs to 17 residues. The ends were cut back, 0 bases at V and 12 bases at J, with 25 bases in the middle. The CDR3 loop is CASSVASFDSSLSTQYF. Here the CDR3 DNA reads TGTGCCAGCAGCGTAGCTAGCTTCGATAGTTCCTTAAGCACTCAGTACTTC. Drawing the rest from reference TRBV9 and TRBJ2-4, the complete variable domain is DSGVTQTPKHLITATGQRVTLRCSPRSGDLSVYWYQQSLDQGLQFLIQYYNGEERAKGNILERFSAQQFPDLHSELNLSSLELGDSALYFCASSVASFDSSLSTQYFGAGTRLSVL.

V and J are TRBV12-3 or TRBV12-4 and TRBJ1-2; no firm D call. This CDR3 comprises 11 residues. Trimming removed 3 bases at V and 8 bases at J, with 7 bases between. The CDR3 sequence is CASSLSVGYTF. The DNA of the CDR3 is TGTGCCAGCAGTTTGTCTGTAGGCTACACCTTC.

The chain's CDR3 is CAIDTGTGVEQFF. The CDR3 region has the DNA TGTGCCATTGATACCGGGACAGGGGTTGAGCAGTTCTTC. V usage is TRBV10-3 and J usage is TRBJ2-1; TRBD1 agrees at 10 bases. In germline, CDR1 is ENHRY, CDR2 SYGVKD. The CDR3 spans 13 residues. J lost 9 bases, V lost 9 bases, and 8 bases had no gene match.

In DNA form, the CDR3 reads TGTGCCAGCATGCTAGCGGGTTGGGATACGCAGTATTTT. This encodes CASMLAGWDTQYF. The chain employs TRBV28 and TRBJ2-3; 8 bases align to TRBD2. The CDR3 is made up of 13 amino acids. Losses at the gene ends were 7 bases for V and 6 bases for J; bases not matched to a gene: 6. The germline CDR1 and CDR2 sequences are MDHEN and SYDVKM.

This clone has just a few counts. V is TRBV5-6 and J is TRBJ2-7; TRBD1 matches 8 bases. CDR3 size: 13 residues. V was pared by 4 bases and J by 6 bases, with 6 bases of the junction left unmatched. CDR1 SGHDT and CDR2 YYEEEE come from the germline V gene. CDR3 nucleotide sequence: TGTGCCAGCAGCAGGACAGGGTCCCGCGAGCAGTACTTC. Its translation: CASSRTGSREQYF.

The genes are TRBV5-5 and TRBJ2-2; possibly TRBD1 for D (5 bases). Trimming pared 1 base from V and 9 bases from J, leaving 19 bases between. Looked up from germline, CDR1 is SGHKS and CDR2 is YYEKEE (reference sequence). This CDR3 spans 16 amino acids. The DNA of the CDR3 is TGTGCCAGCAGCTTGACGGTTGGGCAGGGCTCGAGGGAGCTGTTTTTT. Its protein product is CASSLTVGQGSRELFF. The full variable domain, completed using reference TRBV5-5 and TRBJ2-2, is DAGVTQSPTHLIKTRGQQVTLRCSPISGHKSVSWYQQVLGQGPQFIFQYYEKEERGRGNFPDRFSARQFPNYSSELNVNALLLGDSALYLCASSLTVGQGSRELFFGEGSRLTVL.

The chain carries TRBV29-1 and TRBJ2-1; TRBD2 agrees at 14 bases. V lost 6 bases to trimming and J lost 8 bases; unmatched junction nucleotides: 6. The CDR3 runs 14 residues. Germline CDR1 and CDR2: SQVTM and ANQGSEA. CDR3 in DNA: TGCAGCGTGTCCGGGACTAGCGGGAGCCATGAGCAGTTCTTC. As protein: CSVSGTSGSHEQFF.

This clone was observed a single time. The chain links TRBV5-1 to TRBJ2-7; 7 positions match TRBD2. The V gene's germline CDR1 is SGHRS and CDR2 YFSETQ. The CDR3 runs to 16 residues. V lost 3 bases, J lost 4 bases, and 13 bases stayed unmatched. The CDR3 is CASSWQGEGRPYEQYF. The CDR3 DNA sequence: TGCGCCAGCAGCTGGCAAGGGGAGGGGAGACCGTACGAGCAGTACTTC.

J is TRBJ2-5 and V is TRBV10-2; 9 nucleotides align to TRBD2. Germline V lookup: CDR1 WSHSY, CDR2 SAAADI. V dropped 6 bases and J dropped 5; count of bases not matched to a gene: 1. The CDR3 has 12 amino acids. CDR3 sequence reads: CASSTSGETQYF. DNA of the CDR3: TGCGCCAGCAGCACTAGCGGGGAGACCCAGTACTTC.

The chain uses TRBV27 and TRBJ2-6; unclear D gene. The V gene lost 6 bases and the J gene lost 4 bases, with 7 bases spanning the gap. CDR3 length: 13 amino acids. Germline V gene lookup returns CDR1 MNHEY and CDR2 SMNVEV (reference sequence). The CDR3: CASRARGANVLTF. For the CDR3, the DNA is TGTGCCAGCAGAGCCCGGGGGGCCAACGTCCTGACTTTC.

CDR3 DNA sequence: TGTGCCAGCAGTTTATGGAAACGGGGACAGGGGCGCGATGAGCAGTTCTTC. It specifies CASSLWKRGQGRDEQFF. The gene calls are TRBV27 and TRBJ2-1; 10 bases match TRBD1. With V trimmed by 1 base and J by 8 bases, 11 bases remained unmatched. The CDR3 covers 17 residues. In germline, CDR1 is MNHEY, CDR2 SMNVEV (reference sequence).

The rearrangement uses TRBV13 and TRBJ2-3; 16 nucleotides line up with TRBD2. The CDR3 totals 18 residues. V was clipped by 5 bases and J by 8 bases; unmatched bases: 13. Germline V CDR1 and CDR2: PRHDT, FYEKMQ (reference sequence). CDR3 nucleotide sequence: TGTGCCAGCAGCCCCGGGGTGGGACTAGCGGGAGGGCCTTCTACGCAGTATTTT. Its translation: CASSPGVGLAGGPSTQYF.

The chain has TRBV28 and TRBJ1-6, with 9 bases that match TRBD1. CDR1 and CDR2 (germline): MDHEN, SYDVKM. The CDR3 contains 14 residues. With V trimmed by 4 bases and J by 9 bases, 4 bases remained unmatched. CDR3 coding DNA: TGTGCCAGCAGTTCACAGGGGGCTCGTTCACCCCTCCACTTT. Amino acid sequence: CASSSQGARSPLHF. Based on the CDR3 plus reference TRBV28 and TRBJ1-6, the full variable domain is DVKVTQSSRYLVKRTGEKVFLECVQDMDHENMFWYRQDPGLGLRLIYFSYDVKMKEKGDIPEGYSVSREKKERFSLILESASTNQTSMYLCASSSQGARSPLHFGNGTRLTVT.

CDR3 coding DNA: TGTGCCAGCAGCCTCCATGTGAGCACTGAAGCTTTCTTT. This codes for CASSLHVSTEAFF. The V call is TRBV6-5, the J call TRBJ1-1, with D unclear. This CDR3 has 13 amino acids. Trimming cost V 6 bases and J 4 bases, with 12 bases left between them. Germline CDR1 reads MNHEY; CDR2 reads SVGAGI.

The J gene is TRBJ2-7, the V gene TRBV20-1; no reliable D call. The V end lost 3 bases, the J end lost 7 bases, and 10 bases lay between the germline ends. This CDR3 comprises 11 residues. Germline values: CDR1 DFQATT, CDR2 SNEGSKA (reference sequence). CDR3 residues: CSASLVGEQYF. CDR3 nucleotide sequence: TGCAGTGCTAGTTTAGTTGGTGAGCAGTACTTC.

This clone was picked up a small number of times. In DNA, the CDR3 is TGTGCCAGCGAGCCGCGGGACAGGGACGCCGGGGAGCTGTTTTTT. It is translated as CASEPRDRDAGELFF. The gene calls are TRBV25-1 and TRBJ2-2; 9 bases are shared with TRBD1. The germline V gene has CDR1 MGHDK and CDR2 SYGVNS. The CDR3 contains 15 residues. V trimming: 8 bases; J trimming: 6 bases; junction bases outside the gene matches: 10.